What follows are 3 T cell receptor beta chains derived from one specimen sequenced in a study of blood T cell repertoires in COVID-19. Some clones are missing from TCRdb's copy, which holds only in-frame ones; the method was immunoSEQ multiplex PCR. The data contain over 100,000 clones, roughly four fifths of them seen just once; the ten biggest clones take up about 4.8%. The sequencing input was peripheral blood. Every receptor here comes from a man between 60 and 75 years old with acute or convalescent COVID-19.

The rearrangement uses TRBV28 and TRBJ2-3; 8 nucleotides match TRBD2. V lost 3 bases, J lost 4 bases, and 12 bases stayed unmatched. CDR1 and CDR2 (germline): MDHEN, SYDVKM. The CDR3 has 17 amino acids. CDR3 sequence (DNA): TGTGCCAGCAGTTTCCATAGCGGGAAGGGGACCGCAGATACGCAGTATTTT. Encoded protein: CASSFHSGKGTADTQYF.

The chain is built from TRBV5-1 and TRBJ2-2; the D is unclear. Trimming took off 2 bases at V and 7 bases at J, with 9 bases between the two ends. The CDR3 is 13 amino acids. Looked up from germline, CDR1 is SGHRS and CDR2 is YFSETQ. CDR3 sequence: CASSFKESGELFF. The CDR3 nucleotides read TGCGCCAGCAGCTTTAAAGAGAGCGGGGAGCTGTTTTTT.

The chain joins TRBV2 to TRBJ2-1; 15 nucleotides line up with TRBD2. Germline values: CDR1 SNHLY, CDR2 FYNNEI. This CDR3 has 15 amino acids. With V trimmed by 8 bases and J by 9 bases, 8 bases remained unmatched. The CDR3 coding sequence is TGTGCCAGCGAGTGGACTAGCGGGAGGGTCGGTGAGCAGTTCTTC. Its protein product is CASEWTSGRVGEQFF.